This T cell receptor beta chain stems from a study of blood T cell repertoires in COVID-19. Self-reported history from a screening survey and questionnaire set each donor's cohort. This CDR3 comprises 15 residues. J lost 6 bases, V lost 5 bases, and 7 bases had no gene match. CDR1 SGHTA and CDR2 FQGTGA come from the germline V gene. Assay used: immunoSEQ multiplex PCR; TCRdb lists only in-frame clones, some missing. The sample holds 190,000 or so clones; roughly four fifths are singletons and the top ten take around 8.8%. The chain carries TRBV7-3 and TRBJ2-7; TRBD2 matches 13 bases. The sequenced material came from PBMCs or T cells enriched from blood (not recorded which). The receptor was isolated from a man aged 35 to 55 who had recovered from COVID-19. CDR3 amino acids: CASSQGLAGVSEQYF. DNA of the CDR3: TGTGCCAGCAGCCAAGGACTAGCGGGAGTCTCCGAGCAGTACTTC.